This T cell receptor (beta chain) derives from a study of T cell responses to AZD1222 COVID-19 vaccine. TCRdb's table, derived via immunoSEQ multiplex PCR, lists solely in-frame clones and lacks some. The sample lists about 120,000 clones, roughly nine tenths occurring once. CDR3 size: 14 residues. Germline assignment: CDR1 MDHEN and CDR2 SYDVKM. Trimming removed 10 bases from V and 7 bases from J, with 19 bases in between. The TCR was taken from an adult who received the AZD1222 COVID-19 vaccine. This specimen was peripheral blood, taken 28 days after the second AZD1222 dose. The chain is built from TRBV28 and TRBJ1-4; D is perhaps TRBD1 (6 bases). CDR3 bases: TGTGCCACAGGGCAAGGGGGTTGGGGTGAAAAACTGTTTTTT. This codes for CATGQGGWGEKLFF.